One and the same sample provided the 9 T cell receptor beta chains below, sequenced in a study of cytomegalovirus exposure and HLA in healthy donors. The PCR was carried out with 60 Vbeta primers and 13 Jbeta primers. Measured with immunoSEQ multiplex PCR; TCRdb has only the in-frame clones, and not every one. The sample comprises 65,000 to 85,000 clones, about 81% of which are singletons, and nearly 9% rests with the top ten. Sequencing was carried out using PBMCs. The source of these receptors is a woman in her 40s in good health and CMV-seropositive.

CDR3 loop: CASWRSGFPVEQYF. CDR3 nucleotides: TGCGCCAGCTGGAGGAGCGGTTTTCCAGTCGAGCAGTACTTC. The chain couples TRBV5-1 to TRBJ2-7; a possible D gene is TRBD2 (5 bases). The V gene's germline CDR1 is SGHRS and CDR2 YFSETQ. This CDR3 region has 14 residues. V was shortened by 7 bases and J by 6 bases, with 20 bases between the two germline ends.

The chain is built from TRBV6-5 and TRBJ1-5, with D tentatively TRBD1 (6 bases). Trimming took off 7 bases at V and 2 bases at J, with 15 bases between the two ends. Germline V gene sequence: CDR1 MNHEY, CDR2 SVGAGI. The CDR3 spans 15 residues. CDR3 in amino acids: CASIDRWQGNQPQHF. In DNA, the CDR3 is TGTGCCAGCATTGACAGGTGGCAGGGCAATCAGCCCCAGCATTTT.

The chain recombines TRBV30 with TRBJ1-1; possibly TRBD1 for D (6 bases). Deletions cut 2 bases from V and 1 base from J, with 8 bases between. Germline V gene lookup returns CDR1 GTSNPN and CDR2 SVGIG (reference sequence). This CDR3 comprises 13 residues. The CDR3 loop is CAWSSGQNTEAFF. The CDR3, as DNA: TGTGCCTGGAGTTCGGGACAGAACACTGAAGCTTTCTTT.

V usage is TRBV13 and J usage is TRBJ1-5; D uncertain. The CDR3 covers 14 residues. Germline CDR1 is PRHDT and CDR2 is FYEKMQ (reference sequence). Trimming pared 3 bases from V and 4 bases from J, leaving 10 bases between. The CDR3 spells CASSLNYANQPQHF. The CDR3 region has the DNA TGTGCCAGCAGCTTGAACTACGCGAATCAGCCCCAGCATTTT.

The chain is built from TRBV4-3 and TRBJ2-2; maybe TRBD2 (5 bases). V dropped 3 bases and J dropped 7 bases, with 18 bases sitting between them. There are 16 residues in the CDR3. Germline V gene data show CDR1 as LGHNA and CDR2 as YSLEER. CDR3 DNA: TGCGCCAGCAGCCATCCTGACACGTCGGGATACGGGGAGCTGTTTTTT. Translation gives CASSHPDTSGYGELFF.

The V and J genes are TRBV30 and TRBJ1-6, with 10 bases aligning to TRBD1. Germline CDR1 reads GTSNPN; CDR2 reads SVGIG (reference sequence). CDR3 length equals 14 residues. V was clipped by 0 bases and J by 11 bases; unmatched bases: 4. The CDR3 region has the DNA TGTGCCTGGAGTGTAAGGGACAGGGGTCCACCCCTCCACTTT. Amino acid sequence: CAWSVRDRGPPLHF.

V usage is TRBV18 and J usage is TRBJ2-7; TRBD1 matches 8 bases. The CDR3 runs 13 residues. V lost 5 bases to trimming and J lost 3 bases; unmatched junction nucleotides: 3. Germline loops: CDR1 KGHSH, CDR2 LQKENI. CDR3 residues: CASSGQGHYEQYF. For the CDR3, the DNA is TGTGCCAGCTCAGGACAGGGACACTACGAGCAGTACTTC. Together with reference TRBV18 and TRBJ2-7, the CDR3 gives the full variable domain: NAGVMQNPRHLVRRRGQEARLRCSPMKGHSHVYWYRQLPEEGLKFMVYLQKENIIDESGMPKERFSAEFPKEGPSILRIQQVVRGDSAAYFCASSGQGHYEQYFGPGTRLTVT.

The CDR3 DNA sequence: TGTGCCAGCAGCTTAATGATTGGACAGGGAACAGATACGCAGTATTTT. The encoded protein is CASSLMIGQGTDTQYF. V gene TRBV7-2 combines with J gene TRBJ2-3, with 8 nucleotides matching TRBD1. Germline V gene data show CDR1 as SGHTA and CDR2 as FQGNSA. The CDR3 consists of 16 residues. V lost 2 bases to trimming and J lost 3 bases; unmatched junction nucleotides: 7.

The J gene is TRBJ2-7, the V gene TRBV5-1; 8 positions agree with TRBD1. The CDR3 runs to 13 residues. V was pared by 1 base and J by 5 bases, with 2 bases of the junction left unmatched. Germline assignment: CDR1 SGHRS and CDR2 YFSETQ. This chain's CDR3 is CASSLTGGNEQYF. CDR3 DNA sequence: TGCGCCAGCAGCTTGACAGGGGGAAACGAGCAGTACTTC.